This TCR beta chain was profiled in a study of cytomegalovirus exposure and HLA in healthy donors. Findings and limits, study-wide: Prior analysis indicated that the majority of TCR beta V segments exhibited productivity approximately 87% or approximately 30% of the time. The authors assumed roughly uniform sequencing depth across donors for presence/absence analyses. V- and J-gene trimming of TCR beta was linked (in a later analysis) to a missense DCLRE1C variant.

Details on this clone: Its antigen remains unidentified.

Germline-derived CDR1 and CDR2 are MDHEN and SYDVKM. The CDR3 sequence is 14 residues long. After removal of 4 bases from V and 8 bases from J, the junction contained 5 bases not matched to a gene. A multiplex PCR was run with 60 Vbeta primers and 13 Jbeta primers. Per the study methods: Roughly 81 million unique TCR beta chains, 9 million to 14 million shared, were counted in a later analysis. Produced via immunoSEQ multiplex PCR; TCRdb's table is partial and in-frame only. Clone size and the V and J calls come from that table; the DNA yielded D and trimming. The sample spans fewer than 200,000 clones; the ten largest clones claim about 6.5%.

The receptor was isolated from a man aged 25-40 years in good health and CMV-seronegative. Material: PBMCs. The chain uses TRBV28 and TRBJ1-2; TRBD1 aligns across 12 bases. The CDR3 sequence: CASSSPGTGGGYTF. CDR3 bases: TGTGCCAGCAGTTCCCCCGGGACAGGGGGCGGCTACACCTTC.